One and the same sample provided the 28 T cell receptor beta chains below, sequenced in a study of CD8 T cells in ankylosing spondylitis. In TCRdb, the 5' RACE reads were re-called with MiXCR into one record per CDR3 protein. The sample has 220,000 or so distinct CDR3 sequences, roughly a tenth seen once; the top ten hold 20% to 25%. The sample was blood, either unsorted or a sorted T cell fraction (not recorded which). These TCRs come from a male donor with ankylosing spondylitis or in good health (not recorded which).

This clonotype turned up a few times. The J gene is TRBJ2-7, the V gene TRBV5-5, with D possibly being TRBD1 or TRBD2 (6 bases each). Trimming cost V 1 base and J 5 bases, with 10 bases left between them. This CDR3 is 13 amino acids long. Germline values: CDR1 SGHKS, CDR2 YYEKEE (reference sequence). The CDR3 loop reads CASSLNGGDEQYF. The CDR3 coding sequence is TGTGCCAGCAGCTTGAACGGGGGCGACGAGCAGTACTTC.

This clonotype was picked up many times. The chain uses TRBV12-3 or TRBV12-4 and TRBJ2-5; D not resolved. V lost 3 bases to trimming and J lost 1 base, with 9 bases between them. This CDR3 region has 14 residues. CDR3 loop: CASSFSRTQETQYF. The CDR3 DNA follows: TGTGCCAGCAGTTTTTCTAGAACCCAAGAGACCCAGTACTTC.

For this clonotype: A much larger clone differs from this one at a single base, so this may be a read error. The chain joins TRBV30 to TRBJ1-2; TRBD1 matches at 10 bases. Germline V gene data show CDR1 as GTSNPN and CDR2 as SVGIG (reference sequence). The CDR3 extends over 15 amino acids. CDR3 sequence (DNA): TGTGCCTGGACCAAGTCGGCGGACAGGGGGTTCGGCTACCCCTTC. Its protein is CAWTKSADRGFGYPF. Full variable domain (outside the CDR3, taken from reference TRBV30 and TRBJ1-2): SQTIHQWPATLVQPVGSPLSLECTVEGTSNPNLYWYRQAAGRGLQLLFYSVGIGQISSEVPQNLSASRPQDRQFILSSKKLLLSDSGFYLCAWTKSADRGFGYPFGSGTRLTVV.

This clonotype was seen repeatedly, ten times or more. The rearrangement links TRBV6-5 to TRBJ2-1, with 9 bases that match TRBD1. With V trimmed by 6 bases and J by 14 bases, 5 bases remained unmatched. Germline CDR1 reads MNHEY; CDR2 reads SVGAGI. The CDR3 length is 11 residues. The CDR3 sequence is CASSTQGAEFF. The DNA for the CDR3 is TGTGCCAGCAGCACACAGGGGGCGGAGTTCTTC.

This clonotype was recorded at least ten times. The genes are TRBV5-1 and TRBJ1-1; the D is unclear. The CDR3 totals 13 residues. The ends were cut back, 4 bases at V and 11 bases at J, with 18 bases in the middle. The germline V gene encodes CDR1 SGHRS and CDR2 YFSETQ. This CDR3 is CASSTSPSQDAFF. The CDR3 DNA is TGCGCCAGCAGCACCAGCCCGTCTCAGGACGCTTTCTTT. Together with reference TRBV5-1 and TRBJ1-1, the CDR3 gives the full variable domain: KAGVTQTPRYLIKTRGQQVTLSCSPISGHRSVSWYQQTPGQGLQFLFEYFSETQRNKGNFPGRFSGRQFSNSRSEMNVSTLELGDSALYLCASSTSPSQDAFFGQGTRLTVV.

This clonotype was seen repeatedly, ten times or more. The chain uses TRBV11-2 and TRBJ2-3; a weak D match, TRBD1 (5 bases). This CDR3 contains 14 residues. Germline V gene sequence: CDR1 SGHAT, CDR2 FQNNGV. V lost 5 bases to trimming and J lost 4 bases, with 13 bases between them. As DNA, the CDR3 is TGTGCCAGCAGCCGTATCAGGGTTCCAGATACGCAGTATTTT. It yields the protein CASSRIRVPDTQYF.

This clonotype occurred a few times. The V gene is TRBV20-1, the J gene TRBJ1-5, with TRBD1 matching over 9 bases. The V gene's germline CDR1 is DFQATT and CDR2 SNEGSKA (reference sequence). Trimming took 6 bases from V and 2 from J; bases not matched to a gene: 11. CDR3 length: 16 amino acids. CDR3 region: CSAPRTGEGGNQPQHF. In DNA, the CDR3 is TGCAGTGCGCCACGGACAGGGGAGGGAGGCAATCAGCCCCAGCATTTT.

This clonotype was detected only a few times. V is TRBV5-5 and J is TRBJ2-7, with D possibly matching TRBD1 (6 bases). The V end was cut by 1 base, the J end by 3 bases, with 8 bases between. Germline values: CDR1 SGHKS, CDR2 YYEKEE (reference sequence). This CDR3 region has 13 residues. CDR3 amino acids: CASSLKGDYEQYF. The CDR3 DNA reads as TGTGCCAGCAGCTTGAAGGGGGACTACGAGCAGTACTTC.

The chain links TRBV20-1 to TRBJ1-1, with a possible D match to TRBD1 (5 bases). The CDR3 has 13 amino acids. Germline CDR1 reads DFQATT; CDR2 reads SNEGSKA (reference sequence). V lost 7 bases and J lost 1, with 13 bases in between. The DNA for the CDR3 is TGCAGTGAAACAGGAGGTCCGAACACTGAAGCTTTCTTT. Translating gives CSETGGPNTEAFF.

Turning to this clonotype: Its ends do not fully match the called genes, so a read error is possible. The CDR3 is CCARPLAGSSYNEQFF. The CDR3 nucleotides read TGCTGTGCTAGACCATTAGCGGGGAGCTCCTACAATGAGCAGTTCTTC. The J gene is TRBJ2-1, the V gene TRBV20-1, with 8 positions matching TRBD2. Germline V gene lookup returns CDR1 DFQATT and CDR2 SNEGSKA (reference sequence). The length of the CDR3 is 16 residues.

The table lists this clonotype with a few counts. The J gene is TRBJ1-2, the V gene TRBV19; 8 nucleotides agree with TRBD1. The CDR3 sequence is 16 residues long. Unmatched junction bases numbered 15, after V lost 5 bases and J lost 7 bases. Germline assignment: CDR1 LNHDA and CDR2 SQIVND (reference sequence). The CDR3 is CASSEGSDRVNLGYTF. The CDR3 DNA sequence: TGTGCCAGTAGTGAGGGGTCGGACAGGGTCAATCTTGGCTACACCTTC.

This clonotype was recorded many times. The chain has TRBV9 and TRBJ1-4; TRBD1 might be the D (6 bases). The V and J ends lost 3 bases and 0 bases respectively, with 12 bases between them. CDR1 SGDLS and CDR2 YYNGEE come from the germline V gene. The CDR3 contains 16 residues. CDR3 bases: TGTGCCAGCAGCGCCCAGGACAGTGCAACTAATGAAAAACTGTTTTTT. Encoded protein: CASSAQDSATNEKLFF.

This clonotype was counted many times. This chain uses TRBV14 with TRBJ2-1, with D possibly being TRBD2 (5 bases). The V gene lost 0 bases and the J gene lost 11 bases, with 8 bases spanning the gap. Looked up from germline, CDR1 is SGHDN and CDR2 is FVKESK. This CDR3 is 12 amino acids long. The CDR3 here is CASSQDRGKQFF. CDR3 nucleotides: TGTGCCAGCAGCCAAGACCGAGGGAAGCAGTTCTTC.

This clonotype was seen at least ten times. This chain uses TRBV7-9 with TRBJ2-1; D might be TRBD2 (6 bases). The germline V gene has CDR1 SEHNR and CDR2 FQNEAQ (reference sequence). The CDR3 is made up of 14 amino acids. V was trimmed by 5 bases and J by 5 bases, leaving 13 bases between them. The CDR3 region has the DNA TGTGCCAGCAGCCTCGGGGGTTTGAACAATGAGCAGTTCTTC. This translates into CASSLGGLNNEQFF.

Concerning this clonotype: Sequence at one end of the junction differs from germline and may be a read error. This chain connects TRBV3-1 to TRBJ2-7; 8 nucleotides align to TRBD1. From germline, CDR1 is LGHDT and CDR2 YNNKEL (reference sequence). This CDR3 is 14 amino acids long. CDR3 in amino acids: CASSQVTGGYVQYF. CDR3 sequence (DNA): TGCGCCAGCAGCCAAGTAACAGGGGGTTACGTGCAGTACTTC.

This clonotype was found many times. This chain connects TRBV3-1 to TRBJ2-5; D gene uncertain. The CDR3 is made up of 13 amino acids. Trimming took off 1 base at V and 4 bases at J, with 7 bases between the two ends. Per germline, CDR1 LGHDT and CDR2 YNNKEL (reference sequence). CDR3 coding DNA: TGTGCCAGCAGCCAAGTAACCGGAGAGACCCAGTACTTC. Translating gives CASSQVTGETQYF.

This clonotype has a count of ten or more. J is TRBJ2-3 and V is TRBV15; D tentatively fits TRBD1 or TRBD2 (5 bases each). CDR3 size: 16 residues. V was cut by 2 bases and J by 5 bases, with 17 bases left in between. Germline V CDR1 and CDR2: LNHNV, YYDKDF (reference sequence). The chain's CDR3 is CATSRNQMGTGDTQYF. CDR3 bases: TGTGCCACCAGCAGAAACCAGATGGGGACCGGAGATACGCAGTATTTT.

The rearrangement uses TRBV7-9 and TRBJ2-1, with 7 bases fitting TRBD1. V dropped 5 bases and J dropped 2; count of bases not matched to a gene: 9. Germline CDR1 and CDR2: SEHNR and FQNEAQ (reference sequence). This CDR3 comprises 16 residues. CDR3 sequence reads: CASSPPGTDAYNEQFF. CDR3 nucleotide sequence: TGTGCCAGCAGCCCCCCCGGGACAGATGCCTACAATGAGCAGTTCTTC.

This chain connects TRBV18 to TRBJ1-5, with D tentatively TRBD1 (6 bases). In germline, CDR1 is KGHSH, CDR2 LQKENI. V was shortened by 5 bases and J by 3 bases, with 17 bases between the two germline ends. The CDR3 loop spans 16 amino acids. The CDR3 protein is CASSLTGTLFNQPQHF. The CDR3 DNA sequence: TGTGCCAGCTCATTGACAGGTACCCTCTTCAATCAGCCCCAGCATTTT.

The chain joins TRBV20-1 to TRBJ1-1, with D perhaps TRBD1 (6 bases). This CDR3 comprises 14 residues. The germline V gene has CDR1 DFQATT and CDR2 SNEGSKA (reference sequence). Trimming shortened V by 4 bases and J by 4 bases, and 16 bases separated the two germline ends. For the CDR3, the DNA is TGCAGTGCTACTCCCCAGGGGTGGGGCACTGAAGCTTTCTTT. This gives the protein CSATPQGWGTEAFF.

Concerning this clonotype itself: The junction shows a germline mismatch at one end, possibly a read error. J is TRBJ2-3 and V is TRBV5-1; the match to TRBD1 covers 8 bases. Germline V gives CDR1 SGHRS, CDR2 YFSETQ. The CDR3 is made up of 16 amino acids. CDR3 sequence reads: CPSSLAGTGGTDTQYF. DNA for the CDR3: TGCCCCAGCAGCTTGGCCGGGACAGGAGGCACAGATACGCAGTATTTT.

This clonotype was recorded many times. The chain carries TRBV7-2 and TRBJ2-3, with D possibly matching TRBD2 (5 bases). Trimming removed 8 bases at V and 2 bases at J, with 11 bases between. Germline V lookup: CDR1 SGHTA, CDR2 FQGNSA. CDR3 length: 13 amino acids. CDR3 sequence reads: CASGLSYTDTQYF. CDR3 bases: TGTGCCAGCGGACTGTCTTACACAGATACGCAGTATTTT.

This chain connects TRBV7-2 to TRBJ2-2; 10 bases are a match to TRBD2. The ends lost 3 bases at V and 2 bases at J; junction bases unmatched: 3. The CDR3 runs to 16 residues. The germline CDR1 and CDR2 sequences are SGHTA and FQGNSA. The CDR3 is CASSFSGGTNTGELFF. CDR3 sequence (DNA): TGTGCCAGCAGCTTTAGCGGGGGGACCAACACCGGGGAGCTGTTTTTT.

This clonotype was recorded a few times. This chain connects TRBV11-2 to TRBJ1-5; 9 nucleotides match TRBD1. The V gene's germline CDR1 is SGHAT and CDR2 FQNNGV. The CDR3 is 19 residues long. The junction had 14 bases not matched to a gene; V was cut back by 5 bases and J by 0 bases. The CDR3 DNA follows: TGTGCCAGCAGCGAGGGGACAGGGCAGCGAGCTTATAGCAATCAGCCCCAGCATTTT. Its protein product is CASSEGTGQRAYSNQPQHF.

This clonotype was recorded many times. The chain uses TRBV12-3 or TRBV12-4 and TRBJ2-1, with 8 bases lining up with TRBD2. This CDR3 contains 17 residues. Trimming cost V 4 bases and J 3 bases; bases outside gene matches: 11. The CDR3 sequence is CASSSPSQRGSYNEQFF. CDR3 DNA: TGTGCCAGCAGTTCCCCATCCCAGCGGGGGAGCTACAATGAGCAGTTCTTC.

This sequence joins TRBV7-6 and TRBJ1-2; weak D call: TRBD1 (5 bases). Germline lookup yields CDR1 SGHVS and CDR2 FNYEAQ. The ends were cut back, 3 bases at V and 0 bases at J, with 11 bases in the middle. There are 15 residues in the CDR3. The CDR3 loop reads CASSLDTEANYGYTF. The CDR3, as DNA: TGTGCCAGCAGCTTGGACACTGAGGCTAACTATGGCTACACCTTC. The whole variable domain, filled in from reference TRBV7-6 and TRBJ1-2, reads GAGVSQSPRYKVTKRGQDVALRCDPISGHVSLYWYRQALGQGPEFLTYFNYEAQQDKSGLPNDRFSAERPEGSISTLTIQRTEQRDSAMYRCASSLDTEANYGYTFGSGTRLTVV.

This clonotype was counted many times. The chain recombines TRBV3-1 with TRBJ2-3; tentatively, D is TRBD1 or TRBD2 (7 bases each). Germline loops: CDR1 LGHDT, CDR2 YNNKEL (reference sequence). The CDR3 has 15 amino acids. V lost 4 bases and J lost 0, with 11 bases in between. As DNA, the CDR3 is TGTGCCAGCAGCCCGGGGGGACAGAGCACAGATACGCAGTATTTT. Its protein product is CASSPGGQSTDTQYF.

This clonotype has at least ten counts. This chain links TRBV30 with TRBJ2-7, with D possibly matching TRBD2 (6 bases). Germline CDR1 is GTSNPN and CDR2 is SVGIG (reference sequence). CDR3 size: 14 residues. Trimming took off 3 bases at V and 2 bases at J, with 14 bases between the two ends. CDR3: CAWSRGSPAYEQYF. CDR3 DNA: TGTGCCTGGAGCCGGGGGTCTCCAGCCTACGAGCAGTACTTC. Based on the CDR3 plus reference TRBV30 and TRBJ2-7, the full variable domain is SQTIHQWPATLVQPVGSPLSLECTVEGTSNPNLYWYRQAAGRGLQLLFYSVGIGQISSEVPQNLSASRPQDRQFILSSKKLLLSDSGFYLCAWSRGSPAYEQYFGPGTRLTVT.